This T cell receptor beta chain appears in the sequencing data of a study of vaccination effects on CD4 cells after COVID-19. Antigen-specific CD4+ T cells were first expanded with viral peptide pools by the ViraFEST assay and only then sequenced. CD4+ T cell isolation took place after about 11 days of culture. Only in-frame clones appear in the TCRdb table, and some are missing; sequencing was by immunoSEQ multiplex PCR. The table shows 45,000 to 65,000 clones, with around 80% occurring only once. Per the germline V gene, CDR1 is SGDLS and CDR2 is YYNGEE. The CDR3 has 10 amino acids. With 0 bases removed from V and 7 bases from J, the gap between germline ends came to 2 bases. This clone was counted between two and nine times. Its antigen is still unknown.

The receptor was derived from a human donor who received a COVID-19 vaccine. The chain recombines TRBV9 with TRBJ2-7; D gene uncertain. Here the sequenced sample was CD4+ T cells from PBMCs cultured with HCoV-229E spike peptides, taken before COVID-19 vaccination. The CDR3 here is CASSVGEQYV. Written as DNA, the CDR3 is TGTGCCAGCAGCGTAGGAGAGCAGTACGTC.